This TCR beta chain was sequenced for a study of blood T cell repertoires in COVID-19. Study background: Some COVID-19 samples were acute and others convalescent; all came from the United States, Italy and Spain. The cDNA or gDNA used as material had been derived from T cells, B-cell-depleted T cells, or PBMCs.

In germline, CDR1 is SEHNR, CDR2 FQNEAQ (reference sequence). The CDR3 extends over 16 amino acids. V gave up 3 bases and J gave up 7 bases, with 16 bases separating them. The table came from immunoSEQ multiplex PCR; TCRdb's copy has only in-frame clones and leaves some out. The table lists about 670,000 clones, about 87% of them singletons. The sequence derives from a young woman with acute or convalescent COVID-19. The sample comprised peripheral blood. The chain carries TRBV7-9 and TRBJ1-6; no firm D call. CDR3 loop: CASSLSGVSGNSPLHF. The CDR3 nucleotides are TGTGCCAGCAGCTTGAGTGGGGTCTCGGGAAATTCACCCCTCCACTTT.